These 7 T cell receptor beta chains were all obtained from the same sample, sequenced in a study of blood T cell repertoires in COVID-19. TCRdb's table, derived via immunoSEQ multiplex PCR, lists solely in-frame clones and lacks some. The sample lists 150,000 to 200,000 clones, 88% occurring once. Sequences were obtained from PBMCs or T cells enriched from blood (not recorded which). These receptors were collected from a woman aged 18 to 35 who had recovered from COVID-19.

The V and J genes are TRBV10-2 and TRBJ1-3, with D perhaps matching TRBD1 (5 bases). Germline CDR1 is WSHSY and CDR2 is SAAADI. The CDR3 runs 15 residues. Deletions cut 8 bases from V and 1 base from J, with 15 bases between. CDR3 coding DNA: TGCGCCAGCTCGGGATTGGGGGGTTCTGGAAACACCATATATTTT. Its protein product is CASSGLGGSGNTIYF.

The sample holds a few counts of this clone. The gene calls are TRBV2 and TRBJ1-5; D ambiguous. Germline V gene lookup returns CDR1 SNHLY and CDR2 FYNNEI. The CDR3 totals 14 residues. V was pared by 1 base and J by 4 bases, with 8 bases between. The CDR3 sequence: CASSEEAGNQPQHF. CDR3 coding DNA: TGTGCCAGCAGTGAAGAGGCGGGGAATCAGCCCCAGCATTTT.

This rearrangement joins TRBV3-1 (or the pseudogene TRBV3-2) to TRBJ1-5, with D unresolved. Germline V lookup: CDR1 LGHDT, CDR2 YNNKEL (reference sequence). This CDR3 is 14 amino acids long. Trimming removed 2 bases from V and 9 bases from J, with 14 bases in between. CDR3 nucleotides: TGTGCCAGCAGCCAAAGCCCACCCTCCGGGCCCCAGCATTTT. This sequence encodes CASSQSPPSGPQHF.

The V gene is TRBV5-1, the J gene TRBJ2-1, with a weak D call TRBD2 (5 bases). Germline CDR1 SGHRS, CDR2 YFSETQ. Trimming cost V 4 bases and J 0 bases, with 11 bases left between them. The CDR3 consists of 15 residues. In DNA form, the CDR3 reads TGCGCCAGCAGCCGGACTGGGAGCTCCTACAATGAGCAGTTCTTC. Its translation: CASSRTGSSYNEQFF.

The rearrangement uses TRBV2 and TRBJ1-6; 8 bases line up with TRBD1. Germline CDR1 SNHLY, CDR2 FYNNEI. With V trimmed by 6 bases and J by 6 bases, 1 base remained unmatched. This CDR3 has 13 residues. The CDR3 reads CASRGTGNSPLHF. Written as DNA, the CDR3 is TGTGCCAGCAGGGGGACAGGTAATTCACCCCTCCACTTT.

The rearrangement links TRBV5-1 to TRBJ2-1; possibly TRBD2 for D (5 bases). The CDR3 extends over 13 amino acids. The V gene lost 4 bases and the J gene lost 9 bases, with 14 bases spanning the gap. CDR1 and CDR2 (germline): SGHRS, YFSETQ. The CDR3 spells CASSEGFEGEQFF. CDR3 nucleotides: TGCGCCAGCAGCGAGGGATTCGAGGGTGAGCAGTTCTTC. Filled out from reference TRBV5-1 and TRBJ2-1, the complete variable domain reads KAGVTQTPRYLIKTRGQQVTLSCSPISGHRSVSWYQQTPGQGLQFLFEYFSETQRNKGNFPGRFSGRQFSNSRSEMNVSTLELGDSALYLCASSEGFEGEQFFGPGTRLTVL.

V and J are TRBV29-1 and TRBJ2-3, with TRBD2 matching over 9 bases. Trimming cost V 8 bases and J 1 base; bases outside gene matches: 4. CDR3 length: 13 residues. Germline lookup yields CDR1 SQVTM and CDR2 ANQGSEA. The CDR3 reads CSTRLAGTDTQYF. The CDR3 nucleotides read TGCAGCACGAGACTAGCGGGCACAGATACGCAGTATTTT.